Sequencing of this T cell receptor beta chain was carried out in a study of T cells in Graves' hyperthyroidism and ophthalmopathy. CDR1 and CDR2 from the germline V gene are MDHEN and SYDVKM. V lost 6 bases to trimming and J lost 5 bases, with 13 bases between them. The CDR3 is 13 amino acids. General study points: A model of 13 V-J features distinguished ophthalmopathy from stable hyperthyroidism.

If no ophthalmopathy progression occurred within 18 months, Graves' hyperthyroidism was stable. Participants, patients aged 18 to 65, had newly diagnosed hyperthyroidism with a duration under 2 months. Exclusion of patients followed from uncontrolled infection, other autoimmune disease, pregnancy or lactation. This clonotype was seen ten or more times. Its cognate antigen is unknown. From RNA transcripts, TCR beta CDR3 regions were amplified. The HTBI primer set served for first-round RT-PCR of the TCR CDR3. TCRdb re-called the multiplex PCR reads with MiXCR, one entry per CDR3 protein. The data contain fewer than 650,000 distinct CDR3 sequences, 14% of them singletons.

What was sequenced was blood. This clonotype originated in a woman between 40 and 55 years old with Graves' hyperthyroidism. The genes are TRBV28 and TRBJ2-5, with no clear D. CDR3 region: CASRVSASETQYF. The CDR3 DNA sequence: TGTGCCAGCAGAGTTTCCGCGTCGGAGACCCAGTACTTC.